This T cell receptor beta chain was sequenced in a study of blood T cell repertoires in COVID-19 (TCRdb year 2020). Concerning the study at large: The collaborator samples originated in the United States, Italy and Spain and spanned the acute and convalescent phases of COVID-19. A freely available public database, intended as a resource for researchers studying the immune response to SARS-CoV-2, is where the repertoires were released. A de-identified subject ID, COVID-19 status, age in years and sex were almost always included in the sample metadata. The samples were drawn from the first 160 participants of the ongoing ImmuneRACE study and from 1,254 subjects provided by 6 global collaborators. The material from the prospective study consisted of cDNA or gDNA derived from T cells, B-cell-depleted T cells, or PBMCs. The dataset comprised deeply sampled blood TCRbeta repertoires from subjects exposed to, actively infected with, or recovered from COVID-19. Where available, HLA class I and class II types were taken from metadata supplied by the sample provider and were not determined by assay-based typing. Overall study outcomes, separate from this receptor: How much clinical and demographic metadata was included differed by source and by participant, and the metadata was provided uncurated.

TCRbeta CDR3 regions were amplified from genomic DNA by means of the immunoSEQ Assay, a bias-controlled multiplex PCR. As for the original processing: The number of nucleated cells in each sample was estimated from the amplification of reference gene primers within the assay. Sequence reads were collapsed and filtered to measure the absolute abundance of every unique TCRbeta CDR3 rearrangement. Productive Simpson clonality was computed per sample as the square root of Simpson's diversity index over productive rearrangements. TCRdb carries this immuneACCESS record with in-frame sequences only. Its versions omit some clonotypes, under half of them owing to an unresolved V gene in the studies checked, with the rest unexplained. D and trimming come from the DNA, and the V and J calls and clone size come from that table. A total of approximately 120,000 clones appear in this sample, 80% of them only once. The ten largest clones take up around 25% of the sample.

Collaborating institutions collected whole blood in K2EDTA tubes following their own protocols. For TCRbeta analysis, collaborators shipped samples in one of three forms: frozen whole blood, isolated PBMCs, or DNA extracted from either of those sample types. The CDR3 has 13 amino acids, counting the end cysteine and phenylalanine. Only the CDR3 portion is preserved as DNA: 39 bases, with reading frame beginning at the first base. Reading the germline V gene gives CDR1 MDHEN and CDR2 SYDVKM. V and J lose 8 bases and 6 bases, and a span of 17 bases separates them. Regarding this clone: Its cognate antigen has yet to be identified. No base qualities exist here, and no much larger clone lies one base off it.

This TCR came from a human donor in a cohort sampled during active COVID-19. Sequences were obtained from peripheral blood. The chain is encoded by TRBV28 joined to TRBJ2-7; TRBD2 is a weak D gene call, 5 bases matching. The CDR3: CASQPPPGSEQYF. The DNA reads as follows: TGTGCCAGCCAACCCCCTCCGGGGAGCGAGCAGTACTTC.